This TCR beta chain was captured by sequencing in a study of T cell responses to AZD1222 COVID-19 vaccine. Overall study findings and caveats: Vaccination with two AZD1222 doses was followed by a rise in Spike-specific TCR breadth and depth. Regions left unmutated in variants are reportedly the target of nearly half of spike-specific TCRs.

Trimming shortened V by 8 bases and J by 2 bases, and 10 bases separated the two germline ends. The CDR3 runs to 13 residues. The germline CDR1 and CDR2 sequences are LGHNT and FRNRAP. The assay was immunoSEQ multiplex PCR, and TCRdb's table has in-frame clones only and misses some. The data contain 80,000 or so clones, about 90% of them seen just once; the ten biggest clones take up 3.5% to 5%. Remarks on this clone: The antigen remains unidentified.

This sample comprised peripheral blood, obtained on day 0 of MenACWY control vaccination. This sequence originates from an adult in good health. This rearrangement joins TRBV12-5 to TRBJ1-5, with unresolved D. The CDR3 here is CASRGEGNQPQHF. The DNA for the CDR3 is TGTGCTAGTCGCGGAGAAGGCAATCAGCCCCAGCATTTT.